This entry lists 5 T cell receptor beta chains sequenced from one sample in a study of cytomegalovirus exposure and HLA in healthy donors. The PCR used 60 Vbeta and 13 Jbeta primers. Profiling relied on immunoSEQ multiplex PCR, and the TCRdb table lists in-frame clones only, not all of them. The sample contains roughly 100,000 clones, 75% of which appear only once. Sequences were obtained from PBMCs. These receptors were taken from a man in his forties in good health and CMV-seronegative.

This chain uses TRBV4-1 with TRBJ2-7, with D maybe TRBD1 (5 bases). Per germline, CDR1 MGHRA and CDR2 YSYEKL. V was shortened by 0 bases and J by 2 bases, with 20 bases between the two germline ends. The CDR3 covers 18 residues. The chain's CDR3 is CASSQENPTVTATYEQYF. The DNA of the CDR3 is TGCGCCAGCAGCCAAGAAAATCCTACTGTGACAGCAACCTACGAGCAGTACTTC.

The chain carries TRBV7-9 and TRBJ1-2; D is possibly TRBD1 (6 bases). The CDR3 is 12 amino acids. Trimming cost V 3 bases and J 8 bases, with 10 bases left between them. Germline V lookup: CDR1 SEHNR, CDR2 FQNEAQ (reference sequence). The CDR3 loop is CASSLSQGGYTF. The CDR3 nucleotides are TGTGCCAGCAGCTTGTCACAGGGCGGCTACACCTTC.

V and J are TRBV28 and TRBJ2-7; TRBD2 might be the D (7 bases). Germline CDR1 is MDHEN and CDR2 is SYDVKM. The CDR3 runs 14 residues. Trimming left V 3 bases short and J 2 bases short, with 11 bases between. CDR3 sequence reads: CASSFGGQAYEQYF. The DNA of the CDR3 is TGTGCCAGCAGTTTCGGGGGGCAGGCCTACGAGCAGTACTTC.

The V call is TRBV5-1, the J call TRBJ1-1; possible D gene TRBD1, 5 bases. The CDR3 runs 15 residues. Looked up from germline, CDR1 is SGHRS and CDR2 is YFSETQ. Trimming took 4 bases from V and 2 from J, leaving 15 bases between them. For the CDR3, the DNA is TGCGCCAGCAGCGTAGGATCACAGGTTAACACTGAAGCTTTCTTT. Translating gives CASSVGSQVNTEAFF.

The chain links TRBV18 to TRBJ2-3; TRBD2 matches 13 bases. CDR1 KGHSH and CDR2 LQKENI come from the germline V gene. The ends lost 1 base at V and 1 base at J; junction bases unmatched: 2. The CDR3 length is 17 residues. The CDR3 DNA sequence: TGTGCCAGCTCACCACAAGGACTAGCGGGGGGCACAGATACGCAGTATTTT. Amino acids: CASSPQGLAGGTDTQYF.